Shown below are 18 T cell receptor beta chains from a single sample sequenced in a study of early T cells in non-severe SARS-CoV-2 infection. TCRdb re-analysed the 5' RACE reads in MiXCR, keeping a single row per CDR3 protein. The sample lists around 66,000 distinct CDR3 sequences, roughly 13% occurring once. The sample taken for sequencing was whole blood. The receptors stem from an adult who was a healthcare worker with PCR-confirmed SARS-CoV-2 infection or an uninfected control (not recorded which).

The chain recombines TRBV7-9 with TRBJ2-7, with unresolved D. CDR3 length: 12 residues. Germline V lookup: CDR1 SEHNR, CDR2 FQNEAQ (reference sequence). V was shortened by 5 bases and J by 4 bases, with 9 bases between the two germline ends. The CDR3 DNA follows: TGTGCCAGCAGCCCCGCCCCTTACGAGCAGTACTTC. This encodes CASSPAPYEQYF.

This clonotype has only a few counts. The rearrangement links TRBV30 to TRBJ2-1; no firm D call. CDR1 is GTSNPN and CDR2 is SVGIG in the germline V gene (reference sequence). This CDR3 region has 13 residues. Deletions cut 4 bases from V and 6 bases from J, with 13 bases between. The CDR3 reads CAWTASPRNEQFF. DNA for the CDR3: TGTGCCTGGACTGCTTCTCCGCGCAATGAGCAGTTCTTC.

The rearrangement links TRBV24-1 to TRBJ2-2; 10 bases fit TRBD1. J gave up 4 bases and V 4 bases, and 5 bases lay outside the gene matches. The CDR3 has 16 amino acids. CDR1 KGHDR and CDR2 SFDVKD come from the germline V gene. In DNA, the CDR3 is TGTGCCACCAGTGACGACAGGGGGCGAAGCACCGGGGAGCTGTTTTTT. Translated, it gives CATSDDRGRSTGELFF.

CDR3 sequence (DNA): TGCGCCAGCAGCTTGGAGGACACCGCTAACTATGGCTACACCTTC. Residues: CASSLEDTANYGYTF. The chain combines TRBV5-1 with TRBJ1-2; possible D gene TRBD1, 5 bases. Germline V gene data show CDR1 as SGHRS and CDR2 as YFSETQ. V lost 0 bases and J 0 bases, leaving 9 bases between the germline ends. The CDR3 is made up of 15 amino acids.

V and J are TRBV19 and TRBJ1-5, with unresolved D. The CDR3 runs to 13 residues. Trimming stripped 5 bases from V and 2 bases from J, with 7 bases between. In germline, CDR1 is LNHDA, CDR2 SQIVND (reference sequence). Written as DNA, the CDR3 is TGTGCCAGTAGTTCTCAGGGCAATCAGCCCCAGCATTTT. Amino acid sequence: CASSSQGNQPQHF.

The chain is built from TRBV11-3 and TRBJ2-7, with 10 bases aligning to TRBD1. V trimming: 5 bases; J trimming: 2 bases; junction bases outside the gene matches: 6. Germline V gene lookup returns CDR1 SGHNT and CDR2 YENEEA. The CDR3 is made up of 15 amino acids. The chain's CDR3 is CASSIRQGATYEQYF. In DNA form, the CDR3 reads TGTGCCAGCAGCATTAGACAGGGGGCAACCTACGAGCAGTACTTC.

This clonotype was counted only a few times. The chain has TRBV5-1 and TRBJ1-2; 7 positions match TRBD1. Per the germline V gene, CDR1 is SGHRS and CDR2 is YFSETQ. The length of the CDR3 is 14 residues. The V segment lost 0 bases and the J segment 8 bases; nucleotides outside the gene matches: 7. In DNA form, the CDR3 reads TGCGCCAGCAGCTTGGCCGCAGGGACAGAAGGCTACACCTTC. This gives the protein CASSLAAGTEGYTF.

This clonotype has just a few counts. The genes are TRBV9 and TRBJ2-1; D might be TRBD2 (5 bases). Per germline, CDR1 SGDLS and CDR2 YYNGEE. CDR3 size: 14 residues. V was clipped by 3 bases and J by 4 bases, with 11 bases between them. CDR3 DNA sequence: TGTGCCAGCAGCGGCGGACTCCTTTACAATGAGCAGTTCTTC. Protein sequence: CASSGGLLYNEQFF.

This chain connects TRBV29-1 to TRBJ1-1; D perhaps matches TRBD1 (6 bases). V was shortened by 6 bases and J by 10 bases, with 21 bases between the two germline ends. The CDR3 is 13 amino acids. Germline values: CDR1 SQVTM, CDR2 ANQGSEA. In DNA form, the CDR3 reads TGCAGCGTGGAGTCCCACAGGGAACCGGCAGCTTTCTTT. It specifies CSVESHREPAAFF.

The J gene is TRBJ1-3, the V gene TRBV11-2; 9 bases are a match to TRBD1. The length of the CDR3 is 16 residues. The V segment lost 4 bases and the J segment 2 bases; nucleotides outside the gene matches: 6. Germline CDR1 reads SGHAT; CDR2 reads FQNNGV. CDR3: CASSSLTGGTGNTIYF. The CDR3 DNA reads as TGTGCCAGCAGCTCACTCACAGGGGGCACTGGAAACACCATATATTTT.

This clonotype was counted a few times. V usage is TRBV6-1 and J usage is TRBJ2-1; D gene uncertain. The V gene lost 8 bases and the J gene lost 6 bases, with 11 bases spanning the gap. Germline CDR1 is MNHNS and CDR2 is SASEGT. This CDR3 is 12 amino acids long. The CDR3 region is CASQYWGNEQFF. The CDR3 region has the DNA TGTGCCAGCCAATATTGGGGCAATGAGCAGTTCTTC.

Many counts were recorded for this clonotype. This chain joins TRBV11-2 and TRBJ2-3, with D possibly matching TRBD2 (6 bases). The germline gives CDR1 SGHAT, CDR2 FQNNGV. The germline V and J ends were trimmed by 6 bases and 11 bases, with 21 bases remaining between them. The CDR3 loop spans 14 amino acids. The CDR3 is CASRPGQRPGGQYF. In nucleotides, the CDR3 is TGTGCCAGCAGACCCGGTCAGCGCCCCGGGGGGCAGTATTTT. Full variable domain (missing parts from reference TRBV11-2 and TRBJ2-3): EAGVAQSPRYKIIEKRQSVAFWCNPISGHATLYWYQQILGQGPKLLIQFQNNGVVDDSQLPKDRFSAERLKGVDSTLKIQPAKLEDSAVYLCASRPGQRPGGQYFGPGTRLTVL.

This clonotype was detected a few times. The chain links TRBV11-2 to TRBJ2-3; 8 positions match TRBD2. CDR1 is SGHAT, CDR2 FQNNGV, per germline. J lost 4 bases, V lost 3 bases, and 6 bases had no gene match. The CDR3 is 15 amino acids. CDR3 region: CASSLWLAGADTQYF. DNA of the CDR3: TGTGCCAGCAGCTTGTGGCTAGCGGGCGCAGATACGCAGTATTTT.

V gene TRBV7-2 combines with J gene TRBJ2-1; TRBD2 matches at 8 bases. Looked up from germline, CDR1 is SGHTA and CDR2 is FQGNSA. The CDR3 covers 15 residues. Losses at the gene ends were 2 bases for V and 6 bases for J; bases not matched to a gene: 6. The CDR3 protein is CASSLSGRGVNEQFF. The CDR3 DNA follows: TGTGCCAGCAGCTTATCCGGGAGGGGAGTCAATGAGCAGTTCTTC.

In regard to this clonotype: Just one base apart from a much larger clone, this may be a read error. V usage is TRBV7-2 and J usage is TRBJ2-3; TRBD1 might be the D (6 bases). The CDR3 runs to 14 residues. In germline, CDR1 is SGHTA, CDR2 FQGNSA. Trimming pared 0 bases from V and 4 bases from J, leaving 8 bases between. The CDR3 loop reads CASSLAAGADTQYF. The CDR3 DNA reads TGTGCCAGCAGCTTAGCGGCAGGGGCAGATACGCAGTATTTT.

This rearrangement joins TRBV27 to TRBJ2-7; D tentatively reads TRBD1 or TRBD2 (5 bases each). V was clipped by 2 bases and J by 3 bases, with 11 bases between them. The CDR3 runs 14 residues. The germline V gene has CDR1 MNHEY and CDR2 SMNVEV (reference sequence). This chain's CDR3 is CASSLGGVNYEQYF. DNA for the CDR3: TGTGCCAGCAGTTTAGGGGGAGTGAACTACGAGCAGTACTTC.

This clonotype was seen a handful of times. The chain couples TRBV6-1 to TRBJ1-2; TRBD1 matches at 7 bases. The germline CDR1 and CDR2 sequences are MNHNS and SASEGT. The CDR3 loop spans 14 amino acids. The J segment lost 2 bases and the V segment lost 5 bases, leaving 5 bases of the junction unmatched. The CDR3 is CASSLTGRNYGYTF. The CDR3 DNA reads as TGTGCCAGCAGTTTGACAGGGCGAAACTATGGCTACACCTTC.

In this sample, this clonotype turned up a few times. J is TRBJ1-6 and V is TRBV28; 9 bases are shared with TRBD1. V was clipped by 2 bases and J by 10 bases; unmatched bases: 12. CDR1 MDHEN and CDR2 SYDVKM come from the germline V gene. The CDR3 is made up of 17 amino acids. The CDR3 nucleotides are TGTGCCAGCAGTTTACTAGGGACAGGGAATGGACGCTCACCCCTCCACTTT. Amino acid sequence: CASSLLGTGNGRSPLHF.